This TCR beta chain was recorded in a study of T cells in narcolepsy. Study background: Healthy controls were enrolled alongside patients with narcolepsy type 1 or type 2.

Germline V CDR1 and CDR2: KGHSH, LQKENI. The ends lost 1 base at V and 8 bases at J; junction bases unmatched: 9. The CDR3 loop spans 16 amino acids. Concerning this clone: The target antigen is unknown.

General observations from the study: Autoreactive clone sequences were missing from some blood memory CD4+ repertoires.

The assay was immunoSEQ multiplex PCR, and TCRdb's table has in-frame clones only and misses some. The table shows 34,000 or so clones, with 79% occurring only once. The TCR was taken from a human donor in good health. What was sequenced was memory (CD45RA-) CD4+ T cells from blood. The chain combines TRBV18 with TRBJ1-4, with 8 bases lining up with TRBD1. This CDR3 is CASSPQVGTGGEKLFF. The CDR3 coding sequence is TGTGCCAGCTCACCACAGGTCGGGACAGGAGGCGAAAAACTGTTTTTT. Combining the CDR3 with reference TRBV18 and TRBJ1-4 gives the whole variable domain NAGVMQNPRHLVRRRGQEARLRCSPMKGHSHVYWYRQLPEEGLKFMVYLQKENIIDESGMPKERFSAEFPKEGPSILRIQQVVRGDSAAYFCASSPQVGTGGEKLFFGSGTQLSVL.